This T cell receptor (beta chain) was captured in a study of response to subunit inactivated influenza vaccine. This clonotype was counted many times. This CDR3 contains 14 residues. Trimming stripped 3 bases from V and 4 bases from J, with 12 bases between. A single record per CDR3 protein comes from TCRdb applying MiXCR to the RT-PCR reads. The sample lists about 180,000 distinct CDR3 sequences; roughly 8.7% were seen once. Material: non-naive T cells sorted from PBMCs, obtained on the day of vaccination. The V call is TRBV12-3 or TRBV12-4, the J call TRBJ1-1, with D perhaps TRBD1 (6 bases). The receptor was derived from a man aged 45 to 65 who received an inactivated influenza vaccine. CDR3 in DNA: TGTGCCAGCAGTTTCGGACAGTTGGGCACTGAAGCTTTCTTT. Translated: CASSFGQLGTEAFF.